This TCR beta chain originates from a study of Ad26.COV2.S vaccination and SARS-CoV-2 variants. About the research overall: The study gave Ad26.COV2.S intramuscularly, once or twice 56 days apart. General study results and limits: The analyses of TCR breadth and depth may have understated the size of total T cell responses.

As for treatment: 19 received Ad26.COV2.S at low or high dose, single or two shots; several received placebo; per-sample allocation not given. Repertoires come from day 63 after the first vaccine or placebo injection. Sequenced by immunoSEQ multiplex PCR; TCRdb stores in-frame clones only, minus some. The sample has around 250,000 clones; 70% to 90% are singletons. To note about this clone: Its antigen is not known.

The receptor was derived from a person aged 18 to 65 who received the Ad26.COV2.S COVID-19 vaccine or a placebo. The material sequenced was peripheral blood, taken in a trial of Ad26.COV2.S vaccine versus placebo.

The CDR3 loop reads CASTTKFQEYTGELFF. DNA of the CDR3: TGTGCCAGTACCACCAAATTTCAGGAGTACACCGGGGAGCTGTTTTTT. The rearrangement links TRBV19 to TRBJ2-2, with no clear D. This CDR3 comprises 16 residues. The V end was cut by 7 bases, the J end by 3 bases, with 18 bases between. From germline, CDR1 is LNHDA and CDR2 SQIVND (reference sequence). The complete variable domain, with remaining parts taken from reference TRBV19 and TRBJ2-2, reads DGGITQSPKYLFRKEGQNVTLSCEQNLNHDAMYWYRQDPGQGLRLIYYSQIVNDFQKGDIAEGYSVSREKKESFPLTVTSAQKNPTAFYLCASTTKFQEYTGELFFGEGSRLTVL.